This TCR beta chain was recovered during a study of blood T cell repertoires in COVID-19. In the study overall: T cells, B-cell-depleted T cells, or PBMCs supplied cDNA or gDNA.

Clones were sequenced by immunoSEQ multiplex PCR, and TCRdb holds only the in-frame ones, with some missing. The data show about 170,000 clones, about 83% seen once. Per the germline V gene, CDR1 is KGHDR and CDR2 is SFDVKD. Trimming took 4 bases from V and 9 from J, leaving 20 bases between them. This CDR3 has 16 amino acids. The participants were between about 18 and 100 years old and came from about two dozen US areas. Cohort allocation depended upon clinical history that participants reported. This TCR derives from a woman in her forties or fifties in a cohort exposed to, infected with or recovered from COVID-19 (not recorded which). The chain joins TRBV24-1 to TRBJ2-2, with a weak D call TRBD1 (5 bases). The sequencing input was PBMCs or T cells enriched from blood (not recorded which). The DNA for the CDR3 is TGTGCCACCAGTGAAGCTCCTAGGACACCCGTCAGGGAGCTGTTTTTT. It translates to CATSEAPRTPVRELFF.